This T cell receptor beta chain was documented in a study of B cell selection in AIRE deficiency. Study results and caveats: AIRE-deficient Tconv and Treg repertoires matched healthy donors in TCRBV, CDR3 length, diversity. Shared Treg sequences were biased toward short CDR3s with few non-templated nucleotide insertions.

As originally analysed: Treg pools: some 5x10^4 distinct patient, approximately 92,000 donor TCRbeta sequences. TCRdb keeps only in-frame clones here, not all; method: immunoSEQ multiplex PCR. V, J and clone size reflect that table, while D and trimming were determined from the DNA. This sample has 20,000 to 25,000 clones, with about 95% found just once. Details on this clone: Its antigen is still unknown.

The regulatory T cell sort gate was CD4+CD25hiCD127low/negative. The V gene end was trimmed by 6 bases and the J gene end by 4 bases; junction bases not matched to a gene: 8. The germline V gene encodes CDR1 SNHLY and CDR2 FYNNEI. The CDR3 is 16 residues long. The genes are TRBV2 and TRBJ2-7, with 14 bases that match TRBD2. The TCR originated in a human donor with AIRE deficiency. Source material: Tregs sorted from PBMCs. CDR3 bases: TGTGCCAGCAGCCAGGGACTAGCGGGAGTCGGTTACGAGCAGTACTTC. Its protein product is CASSQGLAGVGYEQYF.